This TCR beta chain was obtained from a study of shared clonotypes between healthy human individuals. The data were produced by immunoSEQ multiplex PCR, yet TCRdb's version contains in-frame clones alone and is incomplete. The sample has fewer than 850,000 clones; around 90% are singletons. Between the trimmed V and J ends, which lost 3 bases and 5 bases, there was a span of 5 bases. CDR3 length: 12 residues. Germline V gene data show CDR1 as SGHTA and CDR2 as FQGNSA. Nashville, Tennessee was home to all donors, who were Caucasian adults. CD8 memory merged CD45RO+ cells and CCR7-negative CD45RA+ TemRA cells into one population.

The chain employs TRBV7-2 and TRBJ1-5; no firm D call. Sequencing was performed on memory CD8+ T cells from PBMCs. Subset meaning: CD45RO+ cells pooled with CCR7-negative TemRA cells. The source is a man between 18 and 35 years old in good health. Some clones in this sample may be carry-over from other donors' samples. The CDR3 nucleotides are TGTGCCAGCAGCTTGCCAGATCAGCCCCAGCATTTT. It translates to CASSLPDQPQHF.